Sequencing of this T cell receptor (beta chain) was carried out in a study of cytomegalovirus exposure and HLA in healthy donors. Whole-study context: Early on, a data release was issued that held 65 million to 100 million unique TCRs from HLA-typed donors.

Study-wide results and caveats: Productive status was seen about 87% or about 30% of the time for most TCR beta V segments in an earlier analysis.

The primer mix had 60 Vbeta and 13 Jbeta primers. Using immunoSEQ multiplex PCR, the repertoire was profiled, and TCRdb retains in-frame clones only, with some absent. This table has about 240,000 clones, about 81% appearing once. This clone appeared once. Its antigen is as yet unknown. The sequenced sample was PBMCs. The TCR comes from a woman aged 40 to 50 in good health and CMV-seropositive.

This CDR3 reads CASRLDTNYEQYF. For the CDR3, the DNA is TGTGCCAGCAGATTGGACACCAACTACGAGCAGTACTTC. This chain joins TRBV7-3 and TRBJ2-5; D may be TRBD1 (5 bases). Matching the DNA end better, TRBJ2-7 makes the J call doubtful. The CDR3 is 13 residues long. Germline V gene lookup returns CDR1 SGHTA and CDR2 FQGTGA.